These 25 T cell receptor beta chains share one sample of origin, sequenced in a study of control samples from healthy donors and cancer patients. Profiling relied on immunoSEQ multiplex PCR, and the TCRdb table lists in-frame clones only, not all of them. Among some 150,000 clones listed, 96% were seen once. Sequenced: blood. These receptors were collected from a woman aged 25 to 39 in good health.

The rearrangement joins TRBV6-5 to TRBJ1-2, with D uncertain. The CDR3 extends over 14 amino acids. The V end lost 6 bases, the J end lost 5 bases, and 16 bases lay between the germline ends. In germline, CDR1 is MNHEY, CDR2 SVGAGI. The CDR3 DNA follows: TGTGCCAGCAGGCAGCACGGGTTGGCGTATGGCTACACCTTC. This translates into CASRQHGLAYGYTF.

The chain couples TRBV2 to TRBJ1-5, with TRBD1 as a possible D gene (6 bases). Germline loops: CDR1 SNHLY, CDR2 FYNNEI. V was shortened by 8 bases and J by 7 bases, with 27 bases between the two germline ends. This CDR3 is built from 17 residues. The CDR3 coding sequence is TGTGCCAGCTTCGGTCCAGCGGGGGCCTTTGGGGAGCAGCCCCAGCATTTT. Amino acid sequence: CASFGPAGAFGEQPQHF.

This clone appeared once. The CDR3 region is CSAEQQETQYF. CDR3 DNA: TGCAGTGCTGAACAACAGGAGACCCAGTACTTC. The rearrangement joins TRBV20-1 to TRBJ2-5; D is uncertain. CDR1 is DFQATT, CDR2 SNEGSKA, per germline (reference sequence). CDR3 size: 11 residues. V lost 5 bases to trimming and J lost 5 bases, with 9 bases between them.

This sequence joins TRBV9 and TRBJ2-2, with a possible D match to TRBD1 (6 bases). Germline CDR1 is SGDLS and CDR2 is YYNGEE. V dropped 0 bases and J dropped 0 bases, with 15 bases sitting between them. This CDR3 region has 18 residues. The CDR3 sequence is CASSVVYRELPNTGELFF. CDR3 nucleotide sequence: TGTGCCAGCAGCGTAGTGTACAGGGAGTTACCGAACACCGGGGAGCTGTTTTTT. The full variable domain, in which reference TRBV9 and TRBJ2-2 provide the parts outside the CDR3, is DSGVTQTPKHLITATGQRVTLRCSPRSGDLSVYWYQQSLDQGLQFLIQYYNGEERAKGNILERFSAQQFPDLHSELNLSSLELGDSALYFCASSVVYRELPNTGELFFGEGSRLTVL.

V usage is TRBV27 and J usage is TRBJ1-1, with D maybe TRBD1 (6 bases). There are 14 residues in the CDR3. CDR1 MNHEY and CDR2 SMNVEV come from the germline V gene (reference sequence). V was cut by 0 bases and J by 3 bases, with 8 bases left in between. DNA of the CDR3: TGTGCCAGCAGTTTATCGGACAGCCACACTGAAGCTTTCTTT. The encoded protein is CASSLSDSHTEAFF.

The V call is TRBV2, the J call TRBJ2-5; D remains ambiguous. Trimming removed 7 bases at V and 1 base at J, with 10 bases between. Germline CDR1 is SNHLY and CDR2 is FYNNEI. The CDR3 has 13 amino acids. DNA for the CDR3: TGTGCCAGCAAGATTCAGCCCCAAGAGACCCAGTACTTC. Translated: CASKIQPQETQYF.

The chain uses TRBV4-2 and TRBJ1-5; D is undetermined. The CDR3 sequence is 16 residues long. Deletions cut 1 base from V and 1 base from J, with 11 bases between. Germline lookup yields CDR1 LGHNA and CDR2 YNFKEQ. CDR3 residues: CASSQGPAESNQPQHF. CDR3 DNA: TGTGCCAGCAGCCAAGGGCCAGCAGAAAGCAATCAGCCCCAGCATTTT.

The chain employs TRBV3-1 (or the pseudogene TRBV3-2) and TRBJ2-5, with TRBD2 matching 8 bases. CDR1 and CDR2 from the germline V gene are LGHDT and YNNKEL (reference sequence). The V gene end was trimmed by 1 base and the J gene end by 3 bases; junction bases not matched to a gene: 13. This CDR3 spans 18 amino acids. The CDR3 nucleotides are TGTGCCAGCAGCCAAGGGTTTCGTACTAGCGGAGTTGAAGAGACCCAGTACTTC. This gives the protein CASSQGFRTSGVEETQYF.

This chain links TRBV5-6 with TRBJ1-1; 10 positions agree with TRBD1. Germline V CDR1 and CDR2: SGHDT, YYEEEE. This CDR3 contains 18 residues. V shed 0 bases, J shed 5 bases, and the junction held 13 bases outside the gene matches. The CDR3 loop is CASSLALGQGDVRTEAFF. DNA of the CDR3: TGTGCCAGCAGCTTGGCCCTCGGACAGGGGGACGTCAGGACTGAAGCTTTCTTT.

This clone was observed a single time. The chain links TRBV5-4 to TRBJ1-1; 8 positions match TRBD1. The CDR3 spans 15 residues. CDR1 and CDR2 (germline): SGHNT, YYREEE (reference sequence). J lost 0 bases, V lost 4 bases, and 5 bases had no gene match. As DNA, the CDR3 is TGTGCCAGCAGCCGAGGACAGGGCCTGAACACTGAAGCTTTCTTT. It encodes CASSRGQGLNTEAFF.

This clone counts as large. The genes are TRBV29-1 and TRBJ2-1, with 7 bases aligning to TRBD2. The CDR3 length is 16 residues. V was pared by 0 bases and J by 5 bases, with 10 bases of the junction left unmatched. Germline CDR1 reads SQVTM; CDR2 reads ANQGSEA. DNA of the CDR3: TGCAGCGTTGAAGATAAGCCCGGGAGCGGGGACAATGAGCAGTTCTTC. Its translation is CSVEDKPGSGDNEQFF.

The chain combines TRBV27 with TRBJ2-3; D perhaps matches TRBD1 (6 bases). The CDR3 extends over 15 amino acids. The V gene lost 5 bases and the J gene lost 2 bases, with 14 bases spanning the gap. From germline, CDR1 is MNHEY and CDR2 SMNVEV (reference sequence). This CDR3 is CASSKDRFSTDTQYF. The CDR3 DNA reads as TGTGCCAGCAGTAAAGACAGGTTTTCCACAGATACGCAGTATTTT.

The genes are TRBV7-2 and TRBJ1-3, with D unresolved. Germline-derived CDR1 and CDR2 are SGHTA and FQGNSA. Deletions cut 4 bases from V and 8 bases from J, with 9 bases between. The CDR3 spans 12 residues. CDR3 in amino acids: CASSSGRDTIYF. The CDR3 nucleotides read TGTGCCAGCAGCTCCGGACGAGACACCATATATTTT.

The chain is built from TRBV10-1 and TRBJ2-3, with 9 nucleotides matching TRBD2. CDR1 is WNHNN and CDR2 is SYGVQD in the germline V gene (reference sequence). The CDR3 covers 15 residues. V trimming: 2 bases; J trimming: 6 bases; junction bases outside the gene matches: 6. The DNA of the CDR3 is TGCGCCAGCAGTGAGACCCCTAGCGGGGTGGATACGCAGTATTTT. Translated: CASSETPSGVDTQYF.

The chain joins TRBV6-2 or TRBV6-3 to TRBJ2-2, with 8 bases fitting TRBD1. Germline V gives CDR1 MNHEY, CDR2 SVGEGT. Trimming removed 5 bases from V and 13 bases from J; junction bases left unmatched: 3. The CDR3 loop spans 11 amino acids. The CDR3 DNA follows: TGTGCCAGCAGTCAGGGGGCTCGGCTGTTTTTT. It translates to CASSQGARLFF.

The V gene is TRBV29-1, the J gene TRBJ2-3, with D possibly matching TRBD1 (5 bases). Germline values: CDR1 SQVTM, CDR2 ANQGSEA. The CDR3 covers 14 residues. With 4 bases removed from V and 0 bases from J, the gap between germline ends came to 11 bases. In DNA form, the CDR3 reads TGCAGCGTTGTATTAGACAGCAGCACAGATACGCAGTATTTT. Protein: CSVVLDSSTDTQYF.

This chain joins TRBV5-1 and TRBJ1-5, with 12 bases lining up with TRBD1. This CDR3 spans 18 amino acids. With 4 bases clipped from V and 6 bases from J, the junction kept 14 bases outside the gene matches. Germline values: CDR1 SGHRS, CDR2 YFSETQ. The CDR3 DNA is TGCGCCAGCAGCCCAGGGGACGGGACAGGGGGCGTTTTTCAGCCCCAGCATTTT. The encoded protein is CASSPGDGTGGVFQPQHF.

This chain links TRBV5-4 with TRBJ2-1, with 11 bases lining up with TRBD1. Germline CDR1 reads SGHNT; CDR2 reads YYREEE (reference sequence). The V and J ends lost 4 bases and 8 bases, in that order; junction bases with no gene match: 8. The CDR3 is 15 amino acids. Written as DNA, the CDR3 is TGTGCCAGCAGCCCTCCGGACAGGGGGCATGATGAGCAGTTCTTC. As protein: CASSPPDRGHDEQFF.

The rearrangement joins TRBV5-5 to TRBJ1-1; D is unresolved. There are 12 residues in the CDR3. CDR1 and CDR2 (germline): SGHKS, YYEKEE (reference sequence). The V gene lost 4 bases and the J gene lost 7 bases, with 11 bases spanning the gap. The CDR3 DNA sequence: TGTGCCAGCAGCGTACACGGAGATGAAGCTTTCTTT. Residues: CASSVHGDEAFF.

The chain couples TRBV3-1 (or the pseudogene TRBV3-2) to TRBJ2-6, with 9 bases that match TRBD2. With 1 base clipped from V and 11 bases from J, the junction kept 6 bases outside the gene matches. This CDR3 contains 15 residues. Germline values: CDR1 LGHDT, CDR2 YNNKEL (reference sequence). CDR3 amino acids: CASSQGGGGGYVLTF. The CDR3 nucleotides read TGTGCCAGCAGCCAAGGGGGCGGGGGGGGTTACGTCCTGACTTTC.

The chain links TRBV18 to TRBJ2-1; the D is unclear. V lost 2 bases and J 10 bases, leaving 12 bases between the germline ends. Germline CDR1 is KGHSH and CDR2 is LQKENI. CDR3 size: 13 residues. Here the CDR3 reads CASSPGPSLEQFF. CDR3 nucleotide sequence: TGTGCCAGCTCACCAGGACCATCACTGGAGCAGTTCTTC.

The chain joins TRBV10-2 to TRBJ2-3, with D maybe TRBD2 (6 bases). The CDR3 runs to 16 residues. In germline, CDR1 is WSHSY, CDR2 SAAADI. The ends were cut back, 1 base at V and 0 bases at J, with 11 bases in the middle. The CDR3 DNA is TGCGCCAGCAGTGAGTTCGGGGGAACTAGCACAGATACGCAGTATTTT. This translates into CASSEFGGTSTDTQYF.

V is TRBV19 and J is TRBJ1-5, with D possibly matching TRBD1 (6 bases). CDR3 length: 16 amino acids. Germline assignment: CDR1 LNHDA and CDR2 SQIVND (reference sequence). V lost 5 bases, J lost 0 bases, and 14 bases lay in between. The CDR3, as DNA: TGTGCCAGTAGTGGACACAGGGATTATAGCAATCAGCCCCAGCATTTT. As protein: CASSGHRDYSNQPQHF.

The gene calls are TRBV6-5 and TRBJ1-1, with a possible D match to TRBD1 (6 bases). Trimming stripped 2 bases from V and 0 bases from J, with 10 bases between. This CDR3 comprises 15 residues. Per germline, CDR1 MNHEY and CDR2 SVGAGI. For the CDR3, the DNA is TGTGCCAGCAGTTACCTGGGGGGGCTGAACACTGAAGCTTTCTTT. This translates into CASSYLGGLNTEAFF.

CDR3 sequence reads: CASSHGSGSLHF. The CDR3 DNA reads TGTGCCAGCAGTCACGGGAGTGGGTCCCTCCACTTT. The chain combines TRBV12-3 or TRBV12-4 with TRBJ1-6, with D hard to call. The CDR3 is 12 amino acids. Trimming left V 5 bases short and J 14 bases short, with 13 bases between.